The T cell receptor beta chain under discussion was sequenced for a study of regulatory T cells in long-lasting Graves disease. Investigators prepared the TCR beta libraries by applying iRepertoire HTBI primers and Arm-PCR of CDR3 regions. TCRdb reanalysed the multiplex PCR reads using MiXCR and keeps one entry per CDR3 protein. Among 510,000 or so distinct CDR3 sequences listed, 12% were seen once. Time point defined: newly diagnosed GD, antithyroid drugs for less than 3 months. RNA isolated from PBMCs was used to make the TCR library. The CDR3 extends over 14 amino acids. V trimming: 5 bases; J trimming: 6 bases; junction bases outside the gene matches: 4. Germline values: CDR1 SEHNR, CDR2 FQNEAQ (reference sequence). General observations from the study: Persistent cases favored TRBV28, TRBJ1-2 and TRBJ2-5.

This clonotype was seen more than once but under ten times. Its specificity is unknown. The data also belong to a second study, concerning T cells in Graves' hyperthyroidism and ophthalmopathy. That source reports: The HTBI primer set served for first-round RT-PCR of the TCR CDR3.

The receptor was isolated from a woman in her twenties or thirties with Graves disease. The source was peripheral blood mononuclear cells (PBMCs), collected at new diagnosis, from a patient treated with antithyroid drugs. The chain carries TRBV7-9 and TRBJ2-7, with 13 bases that match TRBD2. The CDR3 region has the DNA TGTGCCAGCAGCGGGACTAGCGGGAACTCCGAGCAGTACTTC. Protein product: CASSGTSGNSEQYF.